These 2 T cell receptor beta chains originate from one sample sequenced in a study of blood T cell repertoires in COVID-19. The assay was immunoSEQ multiplex PCR, and TCRdb's table has in-frame clones only and misses some. This sample yields about 130,000 clones, of which about 86% are seen a single time; about 2.2% belongs to the top ten. Input material: PBMCs or T cells enriched from blood (not recorded which). The origin of the receptors is a middle-aged man with acute COVID-19.

This rearrangement joins TRBV28 to TRBJ1-3; TRBD1 aligns across 7 bases. The CDR3 loop spans 14 amino acids. V gave up 5 bases and J gave up 3 bases; unmatched junction bases: 4. Per germline, CDR1 MDHEN and CDR2 SYDVKM. CDR3 sequence: CASSIDRVGNTIYF. In nucleotides, the CDR3 is TGTGCCAGCAGTATCGACAGGGTTGGAAACACCATATATTTT.

The chain has TRBV28 and TRBJ1-2, with TRBD1 matching 7 bases. The CDR3 has 16 amino acids. CDR1 is MDHEN, CDR2 SYDVKM, per germline. Trimming at V came to 5 bases and at J to 6 bases, leaving 15 bases not matched to a gene. The CDR3 nucleotides are TGTGCCAGCAGTCCGATTACAGGGGCGAAGAGAGATGGCTACACCTTC. It encodes CASSPITGAKRDGYTF.